The rows below give T cell receptor beta chains drawn from one sample of a study of T cell responses to AZD1222 COVID-19 vaccine. TCRdb keeps only in-frame clones here, not all; method: immunoSEQ multiplex PCR. The sample has around 140,000 clones, approximately 85% seen once; the top ten hold around 8%. The material sequenced was peripheral blood, taken on day 0 of AZD1222 vaccination. These receptors were obtained from an adult in good health. Each CDR3 is given with its conserved first and last residue. A D gene is named only where the DNA matches it firmly. Size is omitted from some rows. Given values are once, few, many or a class for expanded clones.

D	V	J	length	size	DNA	CDR3
.	TRBV2	TRBJ1-4	14	.	TGTGCCAGCAGGAGGAGCAGCACTAATGAAAAACTGTTTTTT	CASRRSSTNEKLFF
.	TRBV9	TRBJ1-5	15	.	TGTGCCAGCAGCGTTAGCGGGGGCGGGGGTCAGCCCCAGCATTTT	CASSVSGGGGQPQHF
.	TRBV10-3	TRBJ1-2	15	few	TGTGCCATCAGTAGCCGGGACACCCATAACTATGGCTACACCTTC	CAISSRDTHNYGYTF
TRBD2	TRBV7-8	TRBJ2-3	16	.	TGTGCCAGCAGCTGGGGACTAGCGGGGGTCGGTTATACGCAGTATTTT	CASSWGLAGVGYTQYF
.	TRBV27	TRBJ2-1	16	.	TGTGCCAGCAGTTTCTTCCAAATGAGCTCCTACAATGAGCAGTTCTTC	CASSFFQMSSYNEQFF
.	TRBV6-5	TRBJ2-7	14	.	TGTGCCAGCACCATGCCCGGAGTTCTATACGAGCAGTACTTC	CASTMPGVLYEQYF
TRBD2	TRBV4-2	TRBJ2-1	15	.	TGTGCCAGCAGCCAAGGGCTAGCGGTTTACAATGAGCAGTTCTTC	CASSQGLAVYNEQFF
.	TRBV11-2	TRBJ1-4	19	.	TGTGCCAGCAGCTCCGGTAGTGTGGGTCAACCGGCAACTAATGAAAAACTGTTTTTT	CASSSGSVGQPATNEKLFF
TRBD2	TRBV7-2	TRBJ2-7	17	.	TGTGCCAGCAGCTTAGTTTGGGGAGCGGGAAGCTCCTACGAGCAGTACTTC	CASSLVWGAGSSYEQYF
TRBD1	TRBV6-2/TRBV6-3	TRBJ1-5	15	.	TGTGCCAGCAGTTACGCTACTGGATCAGGGGGCCCCCCGCATTTT	CASSYATGSGGPPHF
TRBD2	TRBV11-2	TRBJ2-3	15	.	TGTGCCAGCAGCTTTCTAGCGGATAGCACAGATACGCAGTATTTT	CASSFLADSTDTQYF
.	TRBV4-1	TRBJ1-2	15	.	TGCGCCAGCAGCCAGGCCGGGACCGTCGAAGGTGGCTACACCTTC	CASSQAGTVEGGYTF
.	TRBV12-3/TRBV12-4	TRBJ1-5	12	.	TGTGCCAGCACACAGGGTAATCAGCCCCAGCATTTT	CASTQGNQPQHF
.	TRBV4-1	TRBJ1-3	16	.	TGCGCCAGCAGCCAAGATCTAGGGTTAAGTGGAAACACCATATATTTT	CASSQDLGLSGNTIYF
.	TRBV10-2	TRBJ1-1	14	few	TGCGCCAGCAGCCCAGCATCGGTGAACACTGAAGCTTTCTTT	CASSPASVNTEAFF
TRBD1	TRBV9	TRBJ1-1	13	.	TGTGCCAGCAGCGCCCGACAGGGTTGGGAAGCTTTCTTT	CASSARQGWEAFF
.	TRBV19	TRBJ1-5	13	.	TGTGCCAGTAGTATTCAGGACAATCAGCCCCAGCATTTT	CASSIQDNQPQHF
.	TRBV25-1	TRBJ2-3	11	.	TGTGCCAGCACCGAAATCGATACGCAGTATTTT	CASTEIDTQYF
.	TRBV5-1	TRBJ1-5	13	.	TGCGCCAGCAGCAGGGGACCCAATCAGCCCCAGCATTTT	CASSRGPNQPQHF
.	TRBV3-1/TRBV3-2	TRBJ1-1	14	few	TGTGCCAGCAGCCAAGATCAAACCATCGCTGAAGCTTTCTTT	CASSQDQTIAEAFF